This is a list of T cell receptor beta chains from one sample in a study of T-cell memory formation after mild COVID-19. TCRdb fed the 5' RACE reads into MiXCR, producing one record per CDR3 protein. The sample contains more than 450,000 distinct CDR3 sequences, 15% to 20% of which appear only once. Sequencing input: PBMCs or a T cell subset sorted from them (not recorded which). Receptor source: an adult woman who had mild COVID-19 (a few samples of this study predate the infection). Cell type and time point are not known. Each CDR3 is given with its conserved first and last residue. Clone size is shown for a subset of rows, as once, few, many or a class of expanded clone.

v_call clone_size cdr3_aa
TRBV12-3/TRBV12-4 NA CASSSEGLGGTEAFF
TRBV3-1 few CASSNRDRGRDTQYF
TRBV6-1 NA CASSGLAGEGYF
TRBV20-1 NA CSASGGGPEAFF
TRBV4-2 few CASSQVMVDEQFF
TRBV6-6 NA CASSYRDRGRGAKNIQYF
TRBV15 NA CATSRGSMGGVADTQYF
TRBV30 NA CAWSVLASGANVLTF
TRBV11-2 NA CASSLTMGPPRSTDTQYF
TRBV20-1 NA CSASDPRERTQYF
TRBV7-3 many CASSSTNTGELFF
TRBV9 NA CASSLRVTSGRASSYNEQFF
TRBV7-2 few CASSRQGGTSNTEAFF
TRBV12-3/TRBV12-4 many CASSHRVTDTQYF
TRBV24-1 many CATSDSQGANTEAFF
TRBV30 few CAWSSYAGQGPYEQYF
TRBV6-2/TRBV6-3 NA CASSRVGTGIDEQYF
TRBV7-2 NA CASSMGLANYNEQFF
TRBV12-3/TRBV12-4 few CASTSDHYEQYF
TRBV5-5 NA CASSHSGTGNQPQHF
TRBV4-2 few CASSRRLLSDTQYF
TRBV25-1 few CASSESMGTSEIHNEQFF
TRBV5-6 NA CASSSSRRTVNYGYTF
TRBV4-1 NA CASSQDDWNGETQYF
TRBV5-1 NA CASSPVPGQGATDYGYTF
TRBV12-3/TRBV12-4 NA CASSLVPDYEQYF
TRBV30 NA CAWTGGLGQPQHF
TRBV15 NA CATSRARGTGELFF
TRBV5-1 few CASSLGPQKTDTQYF
TRBV7-2 NA CASTPGAHLSPLHF
TRBV18 NA CASSPQTGEASAIYF
TRBV29-1 few CSVSKLAGGSNTGELFF
TRBV27 NA CASSWGNRNEQFF
TRBV29-1 NA CSVEFGRAFYQFF
TRBV20-1 few CSAFPGGSRETQYF
TRBV7-2 many CASSPYITRETQYF
TRBV20-1 few CSARDTRDFGEQYF
TRBV20-1 NA CSAREGGRPVEQYF
TRBV5-1 many CASSLAHTDTQYF
TRBV18 NA CASSPLGQQETQYF
TRBV7-2 few CASSSGLLRDPFEQYF
TRBV2 once CASVEGGSKQFF
TRBV6-2/TRBV6-3 NA CASSPTSGISYNEQFF
TRBV7-3 NA CASSFNAGQGYEQYF